These 22 T cell receptor beta chains were sequenced from one sample in a study of radiotherapy plus CTLA-4 blockade in lung cancer. Repertoires were generated with immunoSEQ multiplex PCR, while TCRdb's copy carries only in-frame clones and drops some. The data show over 30,000 clones, around 70% seen once. The material sequenced was peripheral blood, taken from a patient treated with radiotherapy plus ipilimumab. These TCRs come from a human donor with non-small cell lung cancer whose response to radiotherapy plus ipilimumab could not be evaluated.

The rearrangement uses TRBV11-1 and TRBJ2-7; weak D call: TRBD1 (6 bases). The CDR3 has 15 amino acids. V lost 1 base, J lost 5 bases, and 15 bases lay in between. From germline, CDR1 is SGHAT and CDR2 FQDESV (reference sequence). The CDR3 sequence is CASSLVDRSFDEQYF. The CDR3 DNA reads TGTGCCAGCAGCTTAGTTGACAGGAGTTTCGACGAGCAGTACTTC.

This chain links TRBV6-5 with TRBJ2-1, with D possibly being TRBD1 (6 bases). V was cut by 5 bases and J by 0 bases, with 11 bases left in between. CDR3 length: 15 amino acids. CDR1 and CDR2 from the germline V gene are MNHEY and SVGAGI. CDR3 in amino acids: CASSPDRSSYNEQFF. In nucleotides, the CDR3 is TGTGCCAGCAGTCCCGACAGGAGCTCCTACAATGAGCAGTTCTTC.

The rearrangement joins TRBV28 to TRBJ2-6; D is perhaps TRBD2 (5 bases). This CDR3 is built from 15 residues. V lost 8 bases to trimming and J lost 0 bases, with 11 bases between them. Germline V gene sequence: CDR1 MDHEN, CDR2 SYDVKM. The CDR3, as DNA: TGTGCCAGCGCGGGTGGCGGCTCTGGGGCCAACGTCCTGACTTTC. This sequence encodes CASAGGGSGANVLTF.

This chain uses TRBV30 with TRBJ2-5, with TRBD1 matching over 7 bases. The J call is in doubt because the DNA end fits TRBJ2-4 better. Germline V gene lookup returns CDR1 GTSNPN and CDR2 SVGIG (reference sequence). This CDR3 has 13 amino acids. In DNA form, the CDR3 reads TGTGCCTGGAGTGTAGGCCAGGGGGACATTCAGTACTTC. Encoded protein: CAWSVGQGDIQYF.

The rearrangement links TRBV2 to TRBJ1-2; 7 nucleotides line up with TRBD1. Germline values: CDR1 SNHLY, CDR2 FYNNEI. This CDR3 is built from 13 residues. With V trimmed by 6 bases and J by 5 bases, 6 bases remained unmatched. CDR3 nucleotide sequence: TGTGCCAGCAGACCGGGACAGAGGTATGGCTACACCTTC. Its protein is CASRPGQRYGYTF.

The rearrangement links TRBV7-2 to TRBJ2-5, with a possible D match to TRBD2 (6 bases). This CDR3 contains 13 residues. Per the germline V gene, CDR1 is SGHTA and CDR2 is FQGNSA. V lost 5 bases to trimming and J lost 1 base, with 8 bases between them. The CDR3 DNA is TGTGCCAGCAGCGGAGGGATCCAAGAGACCCAGTACTTC. Encoded protein: CASSGGIQETQYF.

The chain combines TRBV29-1 with TRBJ2-5; no definite D call. Deletions cut 0 bases from V and 5 bases from J, with 10 bases between. The CDR3 extends over 13 amino acids. Germline V gives CDR1 SQVTM, CDR2 ANQGSEA. The CDR3 DNA is TGCAGCGTTGAAGAGCGGCGGAGTGAGACCCAGTACTTC. Translated, it gives CSVEERRSETQYF.

This clone was detected once. V usage is TRBV4-1 and J usage is TRBJ2-7, with 8 bases fitting TRBD1. The length of the CDR3 is 15 residues. Trimming removed 1 base from V and 4 bases from J; junction bases left unmatched: 6. The germline V gene encodes CDR1 MGHRA and CDR2 YSYEKL. The CDR3 coding sequence is TGCGCCAGCAGCCAAGGCCCGGACAGGGCGTACGAGCAGTACTTC. Protein: CASSQGPDRAYEQYF.

This clone was detected only once. The rearrangement joins TRBV27 to TRBJ2-4; 9 nucleotides match TRBD2. The germline V gene has CDR1 MNHEY and CDR2 SMNVEV (reference sequence). The CDR3 totals 15 residues. Trimming removed 5 bases from V and 4 bases from J; junction bases left unmatched: 6. As DNA, the CDR3 is TGTGCCAGCAGTATGCCGGGACTAGCAAAAAACATTCAGTACTTC. Its translation: CASSMPGLAKNIQYF.

The rearrangement joins TRBV27 to TRBJ2-7; 7 bases fit TRBD1. V gave up 5 bases and J gave up 0 bases; unmatched junction bases: 16. The length of the CDR3 is 18 residues. The germline V gene has CDR1 MNHEY and CDR2 SMNVEV (reference sequence). CDR3 protein: CASSARAGTATSSYEQYF. CDR3 DNA: TGTGCCAGCAGTGCCAGGGCCGGGACAGCTACAAGCTCCTACGAGCAGTACTTC.

The genes are TRBV6-5 and TRBJ2-3; TRBD2 aligns across 7 bases. This CDR3 is built from 14 residues. The ends lost 6 bases at V and 0 bases at J; junction bases unmatched: 3. The V gene's germline CDR1 is MNHEY and CDR2 SVGAGI. The CDR3 nucleotides are TGTGCCAGCAGGGATAGCGGGAGCACAGATACGCAGTATTTT. The encoded protein is CASRDSGSTDTQYF.

CDR3 nucleotides: TGCGCCAGCAGTTTGCGGACAGGGGTTTGGGAGACCCAGTACTTC. This codes for CASSLRTGVWETQYF. The genes are TRBV5-1 and TRBJ2-5; TRBD1 matches 9 bases. Germline V lookup: CDR1 SGHRS, CDR2 YFSETQ. The CDR3 spans 15 residues. V lost 5 bases, J lost 5 bases, and 10 bases stayed unmatched.

The chain employs TRBV7-2 and TRBJ2-7; 13 bases map to TRBD2. Trimming at V came to 5 bases and at J to 4 bases, leaving 5 bases not matched to a gene. The CDR3 has 15 residues. CDR1 is SGHTA and CDR2 is FQGNSA in the germline V gene. CDR3 sequence (DNA): TGTGCCAGCAGCCTTCGGACTAGCGGGAGTTACGAGCAGTACTTC. Its translation is CASSLRTSGSYEQYF.

V and J are TRBV10-1 and TRBJ2-2; 8 bases match TRBD2. Germline loops: CDR1 WNHNN, CDR2 SYGVQD (reference sequence). Trimming removed 6 bases from V and 5 bases from J; junction bases left unmatched: 8. The CDR3 runs to 15 residues. This chain's CDR3 is CASSQAGAGTGELFF. Here the CDR3 DNA reads TGCGCCAGCAGCCAAGCGGGAGCTGGAACCGGGGAGCTGTTTTTT.

The chain combines TRBV6-5 with TRBJ2-7; possible D gene TRBD2, 6 bases. CDR3 length: 13 residues. The V end lost 10 bases, the J end lost 5 bases, and 18 bases lay between the germline ends. Germline lookup yields CDR1 MNHEY and CDR2 SVGAGI. CDR3 nucleotide sequence: TGTGCCATCCAAGGGGACGGGAGCAACGAGCAGTACTTC. Amino acid sequence: CAIQGDGSNEQYF.

This chain uses TRBV5-1 with TRBJ2-1; 7 nucleotides line up with TRBD2. Germline V gene sequence: CDR1 SGHRS, CDR2 YFSETQ. This CDR3 contains 15 residues. V gave up 4 bases and J gave up 8 bases; unmatched junction bases: 12. The chain's CDR3 is CASSRQTTSVDEQFF. CDR3 nucleotides: TGCGCCAGCAGCCGACAAACTACTAGCGTTGATGAGCAGTTCTTC.

The chain combines TRBV7-2 with TRBJ2-5, with D possibly matching TRBD2 (5 bases). Trimming removed 8 bases at V and 2 bases at J, with 12 bases between. The germline V gene has CDR1 SGHTA and CDR2 FQGNSA. The CDR3 loop spans 13 amino acids. CDR3 residues: CASRRPGQETQYF. The CDR3 nucleotides read TGTGCCAGCCGCCGCCCGGGGCAAGAGACCCAGTACTTC.

This chain's CDR3 is CASSLDYFYNEQFF. In nucleotides, the CDR3 is TGTGCCAGCAGCTTGGACTATTTTTACAATGAGCAGTTCTTC. The genes are TRBV5-4 and TRBJ2-1; D gene unclear. V shed 0 bases and J shed 4 bases, with 8 bases lying between them. In germline, CDR1 is SGHNT, CDR2 YYREEE (reference sequence). This CDR3 is 14 amino acids long.

The V call is TRBV5-6, the J call TRBJ1-5, with a tentative D call TRBD1 (5 bases). The CDR3 has 16 residues. The germline gives CDR1 SGHDT, CDR2 YYEEEE. V was trimmed by 0 bases and J by 0 bases, leaving 10 bases between them. DNA of the CDR3: TGTGCCAGCAGCTTGGGGCGGGGGTATAGCAATCAGCCCCAGCATTTT. Its translation: CASSLGRGYSNQPQHF.

The chain employs TRBV5-3 and TRBJ1-2; TRBD1 is a possible D gene (6 bases). TRBV5-3 has ORF status, its function being uncertain. This CDR3 spans 15 amino acids. Trimming removed 3 bases from V and 6 bases from J, with 18 bases in between. CDR3 protein: CARSYRTARQNGYTF. The CDR3 region has the DNA TGTGCCAGAAGCTACCGGACAGCCCGCCAGAATGGCTACACCTTC.

The chain has TRBV7-2 and TRBJ2-5, with D unclear. Trimming shortened V by 5 bases and J by 4 bases, and 8 bases separated the two germline ends. There are 12 residues in the CDR3. Germline V gene lookup returns CDR1 SGHTA and CDR2 FQGNSA. The CDR3: CASSQDRETQYF. CDR3 in DNA: TGTGCCAGCAGCCAGGATAGAGAGACCCAGTACTTC. Filled out from reference TRBV7-2 and TRBJ2-5, the complete variable domain reads GAGVSQSPSNKVTEKGKDVELRCDPISGHTALYWYRQSLGQGLEFLIYFQGNSAPDKSGLPSDRFSAERTGGSVSTLTIQRTQQEDSAVYLCASSQDRETQYFGPGTRLLVL.

In its sample, this clone was seen once. The J gene is TRBJ2-6, the V gene TRBV9, with a possible D match to TRBD2 (6 bases). V lost 4 bases and J lost 0, with 8 bases in between. Germline CDR1 and CDR2: SGDLS and YYNGEE. The CDR3 consists of 15 residues. The CDR3 sequence: CASSFSGSGANVLTF. The DNA for the CDR3 is TGTGCCAGCAGCTTTAGCGGCTCTGGGGCCAACGTCCTGACTTTC.